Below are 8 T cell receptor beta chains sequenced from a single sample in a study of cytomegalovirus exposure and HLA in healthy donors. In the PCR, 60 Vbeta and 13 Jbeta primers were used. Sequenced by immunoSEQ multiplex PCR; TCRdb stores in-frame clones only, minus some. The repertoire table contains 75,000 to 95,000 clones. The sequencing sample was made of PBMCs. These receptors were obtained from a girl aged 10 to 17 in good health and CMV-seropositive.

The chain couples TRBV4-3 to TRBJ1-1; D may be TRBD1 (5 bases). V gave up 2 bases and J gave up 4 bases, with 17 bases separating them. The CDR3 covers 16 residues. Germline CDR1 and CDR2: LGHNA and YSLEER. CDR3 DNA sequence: TGCGCCAGCAGCCAAAGGGCCCATCCGGGGGGCACTGAAGCTTTCTTT. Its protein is CASSQRAHPGGTEAFF.

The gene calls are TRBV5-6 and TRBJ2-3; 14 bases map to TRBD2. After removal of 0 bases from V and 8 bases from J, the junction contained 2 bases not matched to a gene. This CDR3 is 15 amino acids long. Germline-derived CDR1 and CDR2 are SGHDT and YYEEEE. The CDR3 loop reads CASSLGLAGGGTQYF. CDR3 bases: TGTGCCAGCAGCTTGGGACTAGCGGGGGGGGGTACGCAGTATTTT.

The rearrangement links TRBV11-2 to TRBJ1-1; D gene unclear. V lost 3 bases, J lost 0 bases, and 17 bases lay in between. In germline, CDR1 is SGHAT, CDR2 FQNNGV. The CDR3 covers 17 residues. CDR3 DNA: TGTGCCAGCAGCTTTTCTCATGCACATATTATGAACACTGAAGCTTTCTTT. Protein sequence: CASSFSHAHIMNTEAFF.

Written as DNA, the CDR3 is TGTGCCAGCGCCTTTAGTGCGAGGGCTGCGAACACCGGGGAGCTGTTTTTT. The encoded protein is CASAFSARAANTGELFF. The chain links TRBV5-4 to TRBJ2-2, with D perhaps TRBD2 (5 bases). The V end was cut by 7 bases, the J end by 0 bases, with 19 bases between. The CDR3 totals 17 residues. CDR1 is SGHNT and CDR2 is YYREEE in the germline V gene (reference sequence). The whole variable domain, remainder taken from reference TRBV5-4 and TRBJ2-2, is ETGVTQSPTHLIKTRGQQVTLRCSSQSGHNTVSWYQQALGQGPQFIFQYYREEENGRGNFPPRFSGLQFPNYSSELNVNALELDDSALYLCASAFSARAANTGELFFGEGSRLTVL.

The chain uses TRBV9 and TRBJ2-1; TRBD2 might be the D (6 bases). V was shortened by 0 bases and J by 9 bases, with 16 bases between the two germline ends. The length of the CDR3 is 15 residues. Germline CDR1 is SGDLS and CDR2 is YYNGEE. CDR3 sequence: CASSVADRGLGEQFF. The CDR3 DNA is TGTGCCAGCAGCGTAGCTGACCGGGGGTTGGGTGAGCAGTTCTTC.

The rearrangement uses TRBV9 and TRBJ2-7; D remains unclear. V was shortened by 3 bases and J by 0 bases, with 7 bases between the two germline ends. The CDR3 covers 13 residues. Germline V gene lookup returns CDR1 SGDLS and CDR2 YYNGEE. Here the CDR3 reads CASSGDNSYEQYF. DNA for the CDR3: TGTGCCAGCAGCGGAGACAACTCCTACGAGCAGTACTTC.

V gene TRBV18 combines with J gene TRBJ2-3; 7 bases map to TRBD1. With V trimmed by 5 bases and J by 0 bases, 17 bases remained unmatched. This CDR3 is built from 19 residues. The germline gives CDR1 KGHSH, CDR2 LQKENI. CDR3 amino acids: CASSISRSGQLDSTDTQYF. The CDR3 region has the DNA TGTGCCAGCTCAATTTCGAGATCGGGACAGCTCGATAGCACAGATACGCAGTATTTT.

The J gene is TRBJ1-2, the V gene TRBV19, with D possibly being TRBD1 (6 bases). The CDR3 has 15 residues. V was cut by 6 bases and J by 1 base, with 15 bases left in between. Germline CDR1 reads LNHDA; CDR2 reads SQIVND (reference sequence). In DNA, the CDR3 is TGTGCCAGTAGCAAACCACAGGGAGTTAACTATGGCTACACCTTC. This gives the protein CASSKPQGVNYGYTF.